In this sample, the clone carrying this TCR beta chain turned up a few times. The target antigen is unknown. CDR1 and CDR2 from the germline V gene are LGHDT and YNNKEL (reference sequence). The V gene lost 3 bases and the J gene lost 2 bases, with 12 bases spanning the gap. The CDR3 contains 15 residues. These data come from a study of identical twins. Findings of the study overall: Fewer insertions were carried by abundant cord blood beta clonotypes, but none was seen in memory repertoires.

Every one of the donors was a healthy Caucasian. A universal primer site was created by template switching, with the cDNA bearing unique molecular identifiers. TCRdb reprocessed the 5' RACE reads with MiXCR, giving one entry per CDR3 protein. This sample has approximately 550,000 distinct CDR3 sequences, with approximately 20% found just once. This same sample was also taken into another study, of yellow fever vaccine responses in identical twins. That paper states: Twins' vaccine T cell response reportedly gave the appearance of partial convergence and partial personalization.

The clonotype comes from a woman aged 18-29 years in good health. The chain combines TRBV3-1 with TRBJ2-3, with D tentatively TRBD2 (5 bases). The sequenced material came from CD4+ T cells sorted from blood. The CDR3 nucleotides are TGTGCCAGCAGCCATTGGGAGAAGGACACAGATACGCAGTATTTT. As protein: CASSHWEKDTDTQYF.